These T cell receptor beta chains were read from a single sample in a study of cytomegalovirus exposure and HLA in healthy donors. The data were produced by immunoSEQ multiplex PCR, yet TCRdb's version contains in-frame clones alone and is incomplete. The sample contains approximately 52,000 clones, over 55% of which appear only once. The specimen was PBMCs. Receptors originate from a man between 40 and 49 years old in good health and CMV-seropositive. Each CDR3 is given without its conserved first and last residue. The order of the fields is V gene, CDR3 length, CDR3 protein.

TRBV7-9,11,ASSLVGTAPPF
TRBV19,12,ASRIKEGNQPQH
TRBV9,12,ASSVYGENYGYT
TRBV7-9,15,ASSLRGQGGSNQPQH
TRBV5-1,12,ASSLDTTTDTQY
TRBV9,15,ASSVVRTGSRNDGYT
TRBV5-4,12,ASSRDTLTGELF
TRBV6-5,13,ASSSRTGYDGGYT
TRBV5-6,12,ASSPEGDADTQY
TRBV6-5,12,ASSYSTGDEKLF
TRBV7-2,14,ASSSLGGASTDTQY
TRBV6-5,13,ASSVRGGSNYGYT
TRBV5-1,11,ASSLGQGGGYT
TRBV7-9,9,ASSGGPEQY
TRBV6-6,13,ASSYRTGSYNEQF
TRBV5-1,12,ASSSSSGANVLT
TRBV13,13,ASSLSGGNTDTQY
TRBV29-1,13,SVGVGDSLNTEAF
TRBV5-6,12,ASSVTGRFQPQH
TRBV5-8,12,ASSTGQGGETQY
TRBV7-3,12,ASSLFVSGGEQF
TRBV27,10,ASSLEGETQY
TRBV6-5,11,ASRLSGSDTQY
TRBV30,14,AWSKGTGGITDTQY
TRBV7-3,12,ASSLEQNTDTQY
TRBV27,14,ASKTFLAGWYQPQH
TRBV9,13,ASSVEAGGTGELF
TRBV5-6,14,ASSLVIYTSYNEQF
TRBV6-6,13,ASSYSKQGALGYT
TRBV6-4,13,ASSDSSQNTGELF
TRBV29-1,9,SSGGEETQY
TRBV5-5,10,ASSIGQVGLF
TRBV10-1,11,ASSVTPRETQY
TRBV6-5,13,ASSYSPAGGNEQF
TRBV29-1,9,SVQGSYGYT
TRBV2,12,ASSGLAGVHEQY
TRBV4-2,18,ASSQDSGEGFEGGRYEQY
TRBV6-5,13,ASSTTSGENNEQF
TRBV30,13,AWSGGLARGNTIY
TRBV19,13,ASSVNQGDGSEAF
TRBV7-9,11,ASSRQGNQPQH
TRBV7-2,13,ASSLDGGVSSSQH